Listed below are T cell receptor beta chains from one sample, sequenced in a study of tumor-infiltrating lymphocytes in primary liver carcinoma. TCRdb independently ran MiXCR on the multiplex PCR reads; one entry per CDR3 protein. This table has roughly 120,000 distinct CDR3 sequences, approximately 71% appearing once. The sequenced sample consisted of tumor-adjacent normal liver tissue. These receptors came from a woman in her sixties or seventies with primary liver carcinoma and hepatitis B virus infection. The CDR3 runs from the conserved cysteine through the conserved F or W. D genes are given only for firm matches. Only some rows state a clone size, as once, few, many or a class for expanded clones.

V: TRBV6-5
length: 14
D: TRBD1
J: TRBJ2-7
size: -
DNA: TGCGCCAGCAGCTCCGGACAGGTTAGGGGCGAGCAGTGCTTC
CDR3: CASSSGQVRGEQCF

V: TRBV4-1
length: 14
D: -
J: TRBJ2-3
size: -
DNA: TGCACCAGCAGCCAGCTGGCAGGGGCAGATACACAGTATTTT
CDR3: CTSSQLAGADTQYF

V: TRBV11-1
length: 14
D: TRBD1
J: TRBJ2-3
size: -
DNA: TGTGCCATCACCAGGACAGGGCGCACAGATACGCAGTATTTT
CDR3: CAITRTGRTDTQYF

V: TRBV5-4
length: 16
D: TRBD1
J: TRBJ2-3
size: many
DNA: TGTGCCAGCAGCTTCCCGACAGGGGGCTACATGGATACGCAGTATTTT
CDR3: CASSFPTGGYMDTQYF

V: TRBV28
length: 17
D: -
J: TRBJ2-3
size: -
DNA: TGTGCCAGCCCCCCAAGGGGGCAGGGAGGGAGAACAGATACGCAGTATTTT
CDR3: CASPPRGQGGRTDTQYF

V: TRBV5-1
length: 16
D: TRBD2
J: TRBJ2-3
size: few
DNA: TGCGCCAGCAGCTTGGCCGGACTAGCTAGCACAGATACGCAGTATTTT
CDR3: CASSLAGLASTDTQYF

V: TRBV10-2
length: 14
D: -
J: TRBJ1-6
size: -
DNA: TGCGCCAGCGGGGAGACCCTATCGGGATCATCCCTCCACTTT
CDR3: CASGETLSGSSLHF

V: TRBV18
length: 15
D: -
J: TRBJ2-3
size: -
DNA: TGTGCCAGCTCACCGATCGTCACAGGCACATATACGCAGTATTTT
CDR3: CASSPIVTGTYTQYF

V: TRBV29-1
length: 10
D: -
J: TRBJ2-1
size: -
DNA: TGCAGTGCTGAACTCGCTCGGGCAGTCTTC
CDR3: CSAELARAVF

V: TRBV11-2
length: 21
D: -
J: TRBJ2-1
size: -
DNA: TGTGCCAGCGGCTCAGGATGGGCCAGCGGAGGGAGAAGCAAAACCTACAATGAGCAGTTCTTC
CDR3: CASGSGWASGGRSKTYNEQFF

V: TRBV29-1
length: 17
D: TRBD2
J: TRBJ2-1
size: -
DNA: TGCAGCGTTATTTGGCTAGCGGGAGGCCTCCATTACAATGAGCAGTCCTTC
CDR3: CSVIWLAGGLHYNEQSF

V: TRBV7-9
length: 13
D: -
J: TRBJ2-7
size: -
DNA: TGTGCCAGCAGCGGGAACAATACCTACGAGCAGCACTTC
CDR3: CASSGNNTYEQHF

V: TRBV6-1
length: 15
D: -
J: TRBJ2-7
size: -
DNA: TGTGCCAGCAGTGAAGGGACAATACACTCCTATGAGCAGTACTTC
CDR3: CASSEGTIHSYEQYF

V: TRBV11-2
length: 14
D: TRBD2
J: TRBJ2-3
size: -
DNA: TGTGCCAACGCCAGTCAGCGGGGCACGGATACGCAGTATTTT
CDR3: CANASQRGTDTQYF

V: TRBV6-5
length: 18
D: TRBD1
J: TRBJ1-5
size: many
DNA: TGTGCCAGCAGTCCCAGACCCGTAAGACAGGGGGCTGGGCAGCCCCAGCATTTT
CDR3: CASSPRPVRQGAGQPQHF

V: TRBV13
length: 13
D: -
J: TRBJ2-7
size: -
DNA: TGTGCCAGCAGCATAGCACAGAGGTACGAGCAGTGCTTC
CDR3: CASSIAQRYEQCF

V: TRBV6-1
length: 13
D: -
J: TRBJ2-7
size: -
DNA: TGTGCCAACAGTTCCCTAGGACGGAGTGAGCAGTACTTC
CDR3: CANSSLGRSEQYF

V: TRBV20-1
length: 11
D: -
J: TRBJ2-5
size: -
DNA: TGCAGTGCCCACTGGGAAGAGATCCAGTACTTC
CDR3: CSAHWEEIQYF

V: TRBV11-2
length: 13
D: -
J: TRBJ2-5
size: medium-sized
DNA: TGTGCCAGCAGCTTAGAACGGGCGGAGACCCAGTACTTC
CDR3: CASSLERAETQYF

V: TRBV28
length: 16
D: TRBD2
J: TRBJ2-1
size: many
DNA: TGTGCCAGCAGTTCCAGGACTAGCGGGATCCTTAATGAGCAGTTCTTC
CDR3: CASSSRTSGILNEQFF

V: TRBV12-3/TRBV12-4
length: 17
D: TRBD2
J: TRBJ2-3
size: many
DNA: TGTGCCAGCAGTTTAGAGGTAGCGGGAGGGCCCAGAGGTACGCAGTATTTT
CDR3: CASSLEVAGGPRGTQYF

V: TRBV6-5
length: 15
D: -
J: TRBJ2-7
size: -
DNA: TGTGCCAGCAGTTACGGTTTACCAGCAACCTACGAGGAGTACTTC
CDR3: CASSYGLPATYEEYF

V: TRBV12-3/TRBV12-4
length: 18
D: TRBD2
J: TRBJ2-1
size: many
DNA: TGTGCCAGCAGTTCGGCTAGCGGGAGGGCCAACGGAAGGAATGAGCAGTTCTTC
CDR3: CASSSASGRANGRNEQFF

V: TRBV21-1
length: 17
D: -
J: TRBJ1-4
size: few
DNA: TGTGGCAGCAGCCACCGGGACCGCGAAACACAGAATGAAAAACTGTTTTTT
CDR3: CGSSHRDRETQNEKLFF

V: TRBV29-1
length: 15
D: TRBD2
J: TRBJ2-2
size: few
DNA: TGCAGCGTTGGGACTAGCACGGCGAACACCGGGGAGCTGTTTTTT
CDR3: CSVGTSTANTGELFF

V: TRBV11-1
length: 14
D: -
J: TRBJ1-1
size: once
DNA: TGTACCAGCAGCTTAAGTCGGGTGATAGCTGAAGCTTTCTTT
CDR3: CTSSLSRVIAEAFF

V: TRBV4-1
length: 17
D: TRBD2
J: TRBJ2-1
size: -
DNA: TGCGCCAGCAGCCGAGTGACTAGCGGGAAGATGCGGAATGAGCAGTTCTTC
CDR3: CASSRVTSGKMRNEQFF

V: TRBV11-2
length: 14
D: -
J: TRBJ2-5
size: once
DNA: TGTGCCAGCAGCCAGGGACATGGTAATGAGGCCCAGTACTTC
CDR3: CASSQGHGNEAQYF

V: TRBV11-3
length: 16
D: TRBD2
J: TRBJ2-1
size: -
DNA: TGTGCCAGCAGCTTACTGGCGGGAGGGCAAAACAATGAGCAGTTCTTC
CDR3: CASSLLAGGQNNEQFF

V: TRBV28
length: 16
D: TRBD2
J: TRBJ2-4
size: many
DNA: TGTGCCAGCAGTACCCTAGCGGGACTAGCCAAAAACATTCAGTACTTC
CDR3: CASSTLAGLAKNIQYF

V: TRBV5-6
length: 14
D: -
J: TRBJ1-1
size: -
DNA: TGTGTCAGCAGCCGCCCCCGGGTCTACATTGAAGCTTTCTTT
CDR3: CVSSRPRVYIEAFF

V: TRBV28
length: 13
D: -
J: TRBJ2-3
size: many
DNA: TGTGCCAGCAGTTTCAATCTCGGGTTGGGACCCAATTTT
CDR3: CASSFNLGLGPNF

V: TRBV20-1
length: 13
D: -
J: TRBJ1-2
size: few
DNA: TGCAGTGCTAGCGTCCTAGGGGATGGTGGCTACACCTTC
CDR3: CSASVLGDGGYTF

V: TRBV5-1
length: 16
D: -
J: TRBJ1-5
size: few
DNA: TGCGCCAGCAGCTTGGGGCATGGGGATGGCAATCAGCCCCAGCATTTT
CDR3: CASSLGHGDGNQPQHF

V: TRBV6-5
length: 13
D: -
J: TRBJ1-2
size: many
DNA: TGTGCCAGCAGTTACGGGGGATCCTATGGCTACACCTTC
CDR3: CASSYGGSYGYTF

V: TRBV11-2
length: 14
D: TRBD1
J: TRBJ1-6
size: -
DNA: TGTGTCAGCAACCAGACAGGGAGGAATTCACCCCTACACTTT
CDR3: CVSNQTGRNSPLHF

V: TRBV11-2
length: 12
D: -
J: TRBJ2-3
size: -
DNA: TGTGCCGGCAACCCCTGGGCGGATATGCAGTATTTT
CDR3: CAGNPWADMQYF

V: TRBV29-1
length: 13
D: TRBD1
J: TRBJ1-1
size: -
DNA: TGCAGCGTCGAAGAGGGGGCAGGGGCGTGGGTTTTCTTT
CDR3: CSVEEGAGAWVFF

V: TRBV11-2
length: 15
D: -
J: TRBJ2-1
size: many
DNA: TGTGCCAGCAGCTTAAGGGGGACTTCCACCAATGAGCAGTTCTTC
CDR3: CASSLRGTSTNEQFF

V: TRBV29-1
length: 16
D: TRBD2
J: TRBJ2-7
size: medium-sized
DNA: TGCAGCGTGAACCAGGGACTAGCGGGAGTGTTATACGAGCAGTACTTC
CDR3: CSVNQGLAGVLYEQYF

V: TRBV6-2/TRBV6-3
length: 15
D: TRBD2
J: TRBJ2-7
size: -
DNA: TGTGCCAGCAGCTACACAGGTGGACTAGCCAACGAGCAGTACTTC
CDR3: CASSYTGGLANEQYF

V: TRBV5-8
length: 15
D: -
J: TRBJ1-5
size: -
DNA: TGTACCAGTAGCGACAGGACCGTTAGCAATCAGCCCCAGCATTTT
CDR3: CTSSDRTVSNQPQHF

V: TRBV11-2
length: 16
D: TRBD2
J: TRBJ2-5
size: -
DNA: TGTGCCAGCAGCAAGGTCGTGACTAGCGGGTCCGGGACCCAGTACTTC
CDR3: CASSKVVTSGSGTQYF

V: TRBV11-3
length: 16
D: -
J: TRBJ2-2
size: -
DNA: TGTGCCAGCAAGTCACCCGGGATAGGGAATACCGGGGAGCTGTTCTTT
CDR3: CASKSPGIGNTGELFF

V: TRBV12-3/TRBV12-4
length: 12
D: -
J: TRBJ2-5
size: many
DNA: TGTGCCAGCAGTTTAACCGGGAAGACCCAGTACTTC
CDR3: CASSLTGKTQYF

V: TRBV11-2
length: 16
D: TRBD1
J: TRBJ1-2
size: -
DNA: TGTGCCAGCAACTTGAACCCACAGGGGGCGGTGAGGGACTACACCTTC
CDR3: CASNLNPQGAVRDYTF

V: TRBV4-1
length: 18
D: TRBD2
J: TRBJ2-1
size: -
DNA: TGCGCCAGCAGCCAAGGGACTAGCGGGAGAATCAGGGGGAATGAGCAGTTCTTC
CDR3: CASSQGTSGRIRGNEQFF

V: TRBV28
length: 15
D: -
J: TRBJ1-1
size: -
DNA: TGTGCCAGCAGTTCGACAGGCGGTGGGAACACTGAGGCTTTCTTT
CDR3: CASSSTGGGNTEAFF

V: TRBV29-1
length: 13
D: TRBD1
J: TRBJ1-2
size: -
DNA: TGCAGCGCCCCCGTGACAGGGGATGCTGGTTACACCTTC
CDR3: CSAPVTGDAGYTF

V: TRBV10-3
length: 14
D: -
J: TRBJ1-1
size: -
DNA: TGTGCCATCAGTCCGGCTGACATGGTGGTTGAAGCCTTCTTT
CDR3: CAISPADMVVEAFF

V: TRBV5-1
length: 16
D: TRBD2
J: TRBJ2-4
size: many
DNA: TGCGCCAGCAGCTTGGACGGGACTAGCGGGGGGGACATTCAGTACTTC
CDR3: CASSLDGTSGGDIQYF

V: TRBV12-3/TRBV12-4
length: 14
D: TRBD2
J: TRBJ2-7
size: -
DNA: TGCGCCAACAGTTTAGGACTAGCGACCTACGAGCAGTACTTC
CDR3: CANSLGLATYEQYF

V: TRBV11-2
length: 16
D: -
J: TRBJ2-1
size: once
DNA: TGTGTCAGCGGCCCTCTCGGGATCGGGTCCTATAATGAGCAGTTCTTC
CDR3: CVSGPLGIGSYNEQFF

V: TRBV28
length: 12
D: -
J: TRBJ2-7
size: many
DNA: TGTGCCAGCAGTTTAAATAGCGGCGAGCAGTACTTC
CDR3: CASSLNSGEQYF

V: TRBV5-6
length: 14
D: -
J: TRBJ2-5
size: -
DNA: TGTGCCAGCAGCTTGGCAGCGGAACGAGAGACCCAATACTTC
CDR3: CASSLAAERETQYF

V: TRBV2
length: 14
D: TRBD2
J: TRBJ2-2
size: -
DNA: TGTGCCAGCATACTAGCGACAAACACCGGGGAGCTGTTTTTT
CDR3: CASILATNTGELFF

V: TRBV6-5
length: 17
D: -
J: TRBJ1-1
size: -
DNA: TGTGTCAGCAGTTACTTTGCGAGGGCAGGGCGGAACACTCAAGCTTTCTTT
CDR3: CVSSYFARAGRNTQAFF

V: TRBV5-1
length: 16
D: TRBD2
J: TRBJ2-1
size: once
DNA: TGCGCCAGCAGCTTACTAGCGGGAGGGAATAACAATGATCAGTTCTTC
CDR3: CASSLLAGGNNNDQFF